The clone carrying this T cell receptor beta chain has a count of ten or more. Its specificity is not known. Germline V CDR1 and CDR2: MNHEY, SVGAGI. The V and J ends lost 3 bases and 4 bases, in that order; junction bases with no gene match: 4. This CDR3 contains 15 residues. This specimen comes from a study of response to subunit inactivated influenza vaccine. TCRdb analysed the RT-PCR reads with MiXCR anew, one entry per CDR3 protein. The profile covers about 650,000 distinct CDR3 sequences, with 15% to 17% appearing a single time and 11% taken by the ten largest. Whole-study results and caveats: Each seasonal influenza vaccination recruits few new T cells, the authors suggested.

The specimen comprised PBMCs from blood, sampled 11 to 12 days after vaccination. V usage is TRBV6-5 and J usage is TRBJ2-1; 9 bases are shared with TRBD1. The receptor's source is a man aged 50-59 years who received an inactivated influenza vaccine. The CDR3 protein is CASSYRTGAYNEQFF. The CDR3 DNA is TGTGCCAGCAGTTATAGGACAGGGGCGTACAATGAGCAGTTCTTC.